Following are 14 T cell receptor beta chains from one sample sequenced in a study of CD8+CD57+ T cells in acquired aplastic anemia. Previously, flow cytometry had revealed CD8+CD57+ cell expansion in the patients chosen for sequencing. TCR beta VDJ combinations and CDR3 sequences were profiled from genomic DNA. Each CDR3 protein is one row after TCRdb ran MiXCR on the reads. The sample lists about 470,000 distinct CDR3 sequences; around a third were seen once. The sample consisted of sorted CD4+, CD8+, or CD8+CD57+ T cells (not recorded which) from PBMCs. Receptor source: a human donor with aplastic anemia.

This clonotype appeared a few times. This chain uses TRBV20-1 with TRBJ1-2; D call uncertain. The length of the CDR3 is 14 residues. Between the trimmed V and J ends, which lost 2 bases and 1 base, there was a span of 11 bases. Germline V gene data show CDR1 as DFQATT and CDR2 as SNEGSKA (reference sequence). CDR3 residues: CSARINRLNYGYTF. CDR3 nucleotides: TGCAGTGCTAGAATAAACCGACTTAACTATGGCTACACCTTC.

This clonotype was observed many times. This rearrangement joins TRBV24-1 to TRBJ2-5; 7 bases are a match to TRBD1. Germline loops: CDR1 KGHDR, CDR2 SFDVKD. This CDR3 region has 14 residues. V dropped 1 base and J dropped 3; count of bases not matched to a gene: 1. The CDR3 reads CATSDLDREETQYF. Written as DNA, the CDR3 is TGTGCCACCAGTGATTTAGACAGGGAAGAGACCCAGTACTTC.

V and J are TRBV15 and TRBJ1-2; 7 bases are a match to TRBD1. Germline V gene lookup returns CDR1 LNHNV and CDR2 YYDKDF (reference sequence). The CDR3 sequence is 16 residues long. With V trimmed by 1 base and J by 8 bases, 13 bases remained unmatched. CDR3 bases: TGTGCCACCAGCAGAGTAGGGACAGCGAGTTTTAAGGGCTACACCTTC. Translation: CATSRVGTASFKGYTF.

Turning to this clonotype: Germline and junction disagree at one end, which may indicate a read error. The chain is built from TRBV12-3 or TRBV12-4 and TRBJ1-5, with a weak D call TRBD1 (5 bases). CDR3 length equals 15 residues. For the CDR3, the DNA is TGTGACAGCAGTTTACGCAGGGAGGGCAATCAGCCCCAGCATTTT. This gives the protein CDSSLRREGNQPQHF.

This clonotype was observed many times. This chain uses TRBV20-1 with TRBJ1-1; perhaps TRBD1 as D (5 bases). V was pared by 4 bases and J by 1 base, with 13 bases between. The CDR3 sequence is 14 residues long. The germline CDR1 and CDR2 sequences are DFQATT and SNEGSKA (reference sequence). The CDR3 protein is CSATSRVSNTEAFF. The CDR3 bases are TGCAGTGCTACCAGCAGGGTATCGAACACTGAAGCTTTCTTT.

This clonotype was picked up a small number of times. V usage is TRBV4-2 and J usage is TRBJ1-1, with D unclear. The ends were cut back, 0 bases at V and 3 bases at J, with 5 bases in the middle. The CDR3 is 13 amino acids. Per germline, CDR1 LGHNA and CDR2 YNFKEQ. CDR3 in amino acids: CASSQERDTEAFF. In nucleotides, the CDR3 is TGTGCCAGCAGCCAAGAGAGGGACACTGAAGCTTTCTTT.

Many counts were recorded for this clonotype. The junction and the germline gene differ at one end; a read error may be behind it. The rearrangement joins TRBV7-7 to TRBJ1-1; D is unclear. CDR3 length: 13 residues. Germline loops: CDR1 SSHAT, CDR2 FNYEAQ (reference sequence). The CDR3 DNA follows: TGTGCTAGCAGCGAACACCAGAACACTGAAGCTTTCTTT. Translating gives CASSEHQNTEAFF.

Of note for this clonotype: This may come from a read error, since a much larger clone is one base off. The CDR3 coding sequence is TGTGCCAGCAGTGCCCCTTTTAGAGTGGCTATATTCTTATGTGCTAACTATGGCTACACCTTC. As protein: CASSAPFRVAIFLCANYGYTF. The chain recombines TRBV25-1 with TRBJ1-2, with unresolved D. The V gene's germline CDR1 is MGHDK and CDR2 SYGVNS. The length of the CDR3 is 21 residues. V was shortened by 4 bases and J by 0 bases, with 30 bases between the two germline ends.

The V gene is TRBV20-1, the J gene TRBJ2-3; no definite D call. This CDR3 is built from 14 residues. The ends were cut back, 1 base at V and 2 bases at J, with 10 bases in the middle. CDR1 and CDR2 from the germline V gene are DFQATT and SNEGSKA (reference sequence). The CDR3: CSARGVGFTDTQYF. CDR3 in DNA: TGCAGTGCTAGAGGGGTCGGCTTCACAGATACGCAGTATTTT.

The chain carries TRBV30 and TRBJ2-2, with D maybe TRBD1 (6 bases). The germline V gene encodes CDR1 GTSNPN and CDR2 SVGIG (reference sequence). Trimming took off 0 bases at V and 8 bases at J, with 10 bases between the two ends. There are 13 residues in the CDR3. This CDR3 is CAWSVQGSGELFF. In DNA form, the CDR3 reads TGTGCCTGGAGTGTACAGGGTTCAGGGGAGCTGTTTTTT.

A note on this clonotype: Just one base apart from a much larger clone, this may be a read error. The CDR3 DNA sequence: TGTGCTCCCGGGGGAACAACCGGGGAGCCGTTTTTT. As protein: CAPGGTTGEPFF. This chain connects TRBV7-9 to TRBJ2-2; tentative D call: TRBD2 (6 bases). CDR3 length: 12 amino acids. Germline loops: CDR1 SEHNR, CDR2 FQNEAQ (reference sequence).

As regards this clonotype: A junction end diverges from the germline sequence, so it may reflect a read error. The J gene is TRBJ2-1, the V gene TRBV12-3 or TRBV12-4, with TRBD2 as a possible D gene (6 bases). The CDR3 spans 14 residues. The CDR3 reads CASSLEGAGNEQLF. CDR3 in DNA: TGTGCCAGCAGTTTGGAGGGAGCAGGGAATGAGCAGCTCTTC.

The V call is TRBV5-6, the J call TRBJ1-3; D perhaps matches TRBD1 (6 bases). There are 18 residues in the CDR3. The V end lost 1 base, the J end lost 3 bases, and 20 bases lay between the germline ends. Per the germline V gene, CDR1 is SGHDT and CDR2 is YYEEEE. The CDR3 region is CASSLFSRVWTVGNTIYF. CDR3 DNA sequence: TGTGCCAGCAGCTTGTTTTCTCGGGTGTGGACAGTTGGAAACACCATATATTTT.

The V call is TRBV2, the J call TRBJ1-1, with D hard to call. With 4 bases removed from V and 8 bases from J, the gap between germline ends came to 11 bases. Germline CDR1 is SNHLY and CDR2 is FYNNEI. This CDR3 spans 12 amino acids. Written as DNA, the CDR3 is TGTGCCAGCAGTGTTGAGTATCCAGAAGCTTTCTTT. Amino acids: CASSVEYPEAFF.